The 23 T cell receptor beta chains in this list originate from one sample, sequenced in a study of monozygotic twins with inflammatory bowel disease. With the 5' RACE reads reprocessed, TCRdb shows one record per CDR3 protein and no DNA. There are around 99,000 distinct CDR3 sequences in the sample, with 12% held by the top ten. Sequenced input: blood. The receptors originated from a human donor with ulcerative colitis or Crohn's disease, or a healthy co-twin of an affected twin (not recorded which).

The V gene is TRBV9, the J gene TRBJ2-7; TCRdb calls TRBD1, which cannot be checked without DNA. This CDR3 contains 14 residues. CDR1 and CDR2 (germline): SGDLS, YYNGEE. The CDR3 protein is CASSIRDGPYEQYF.

The chain combines TRBV18 with TRBJ2-7; the TRBD1 assignment by TCRdb is unverifiable without DNA. Germline CDR1 is KGHSH and CDR2 is LQKENI. The CDR3 is 15 residues long. Here the CDR3 reads CASSPDRVRTYEQYF.

The chain links TRBV20-1 to TRBJ2-1; the TRBD1 assignment by TCRdb is unverifiable without DNA. CDR1 DFQATT and CDR2 SNEGSKA come from the germline V gene (reference sequence). This CDR3 region has 14 residues. CDR3 protein: CSASPPSLYNEQFF.

V and J are TRBV6-2 or TRBV6-3 and TRBJ2-4; the D call of TRBD2 rests on TCRdb alone, since no DNA is present to check it. The CDR3 length is 17 residues. CDR1 and CDR2 from the germline V gene are MNHEY and SVGEGT. CDR3: CASSPDSGSGAKNIQYF.

The CDR3 sequence: CALWPSGRSGEQFF. The chain recombines TRBV7-9 with TRBJ2-1; without DNA, the TCRdb call of TRBD2 cannot be checked. Per the germline V gene, CDR1 is SEHNR and CDR2 is FQNEAQ (reference sequence). CDR3 size: 14 residues.

The chain couples TRBV12-5 to TRBJ2-1; TCRdb proposes TRBD1, but this gene call is untestable without DNA. From germline, CDR1 is LGHNT and CDR2 FRNRAP. This CDR3 region has 13 residues. The chain's CDR3 is CASGPYRGGEQFF. Filled out from reference TRBV12-5 and TRBJ2-1, the complete variable domain reads DARVTQTPRHKVTEMGQEVTMRCQPILGHNTVFWYRQTMMQGLELLAYFRNRAPLDDSGMPKDRFSAEMPDATLATLKIQPSEPRDSAVYFCASGPYRGGEQFFGPGTRLTVL.

The chain is built from TRBV7-2 and TRBJ2-4; absent DNA, TCRdb's TRBD2 call cannot be checked. Per the germline V gene, CDR1 is SGHTA and CDR2 is FQGNSA. The CDR3 is made up of 18 amino acids. CDR3 residues: CASSLALGLAGGKNMQYF.

The rearrangement links TRBV28 to TRBJ2-7. The CDR3 loop spans 12 amino acids. CDR1 is MDHEN and CDR2 is SYDVKM in the germline V gene. CDR3 residues: CASSRESHEQYF.

This chain uses TRBV6-2 or TRBV6-3 with TRBJ2-2; TCRdb reports TRBD1, a call that lacks DNA to check it against. This CDR3 region has 14 residues. Germline CDR1 and CDR2: MNHEY and SVGEGT. This chain's CDR3 is CASSSDSYTGELFF.

J is TRBJ2-2 and V is TRBV4-1; lacking DNA, the TRBD2 call made by TCRdb goes unchecked. CDR3 length: 15 residues. The germline V gene encodes CDR1 MGHRA and CDR2 YSYEKL. The CDR3 sequence is CASRADYQGLTELFF.

This chain joins TRBV20-1 and TRBJ2-5; TCRdb reports TRBD1, a call that lacks DNA to check it against. The CDR3 runs to 14 residues. Germline values: CDR1 DFQATT, CDR2 SNEGSKA (reference sequence). CDR3 sequence: CSARDSFSGETQYF.

The V gene is TRBV9, the J gene TRBJ2-1; TCRdb outputs TRBD2, but without DNA this stays unchecked. Germline V gives CDR1 SGDLS, CDR2 YYNGEE. The CDR3 has 18 amino acids. CDR3 region: CASSMGTGTSSSYNEQFF.

J is TRBJ2-1 and V is TRBV5-5; as DNA is missing, the TRBD1 call by TCRdb cannot be tested. From germline, CDR1 is SGHKS and CDR2 YYEKEE (reference sequence). There are 16 residues in the CDR3. The CDR3: CASSFDRESSYNEQFF.

This chain links TRBV11-1 with TRBJ2-7; TCRdb proposes TRBD1, but this gene call is untestable without DNA. There are 14 residues in the CDR3. Germline CDR1 is SGHAT and CDR2 is FQDESV (reference sequence). The CDR3 sequence is CASSLVGPGYEQYF. Variable domain in full (rest from reference TRBV11-1 and TRBJ2-7): EAEVAQSPRYKITEKSQAVAFWCDPISGHATLYWYRQILGQGPELLVQFQDESVVDDSQLPKDRFSAERLKGVDSTLKIQPAELGDSAMYLCASSLVGPGYEQYFGPGTRLTVT.

The chain recombines TRBV2 with TRBJ2-1; with no DNA, the TCRdb D assignment of TRBD1 cannot be verified. The CDR3 has 14 amino acids. From germline, CDR1 is SNHLY and CDR2 FYNNEI. The CDR3 here is CASSEARTLDEQFF. Together with reference TRBV2 and TRBJ2-1, the CDR3 gives the full variable domain: EPEVTQTPSHQVTQMGQEVILRCVPISNHLYFYWYRQILGQKVEFLVSFYNNEISEKSEIFDDQFSVERPDGSNFTLKIRSTKLEDSAMYFCASSEARTLDEQFFGPGTRLTVL.

The chain uses TRBV30 and TRBJ2-7; there is no DNA to check the TCRdb D call of TRBD1. The V gene's germline CDR1 is GTSNPN and CDR2 SVGIG (reference sequence). The CDR3 length is 14 residues. The CDR3 is CAWSVLEGAYEQYF.

V and J are TRBV9 and TRBJ2-1; TCRdb's D call, TRBD2, is unchecked because there is no DNA. The germline V gene encodes CDR1 SGDLS and CDR2 YYNGEE. The CDR3 is made up of 14 amino acids. The CDR3 spells CASSTVREGNEQFF.

The chain recombines TRBV5-4 with TRBJ1-4; TCRdb's D call of TRBD1 is untestable without DNA. The CDR3 sequence is 15 residues long. CDR1 is SGHNT, CDR2 YYREEE, per germline (reference sequence). CDR3 amino acids: CASSLDRGGNEKLFF.

The gene calls are TRBV27 and TRBJ2-1. CDR1 and CDR2 from the germline V gene are MNHEY and SMNVEV (reference sequence). The CDR3 is 13 residues long. CDR3 sequence: CASRASARNEQFF.

This sequence joins TRBV12-3 or TRBV12-4 and TRBJ2-1. The CDR3 spans 12 residues. The CDR3 is CASSFQRNEQFF.

The chain recombines TRBV11-3 with TRBJ1-1; TCRdb indicates TRBD1, and absent DNA this call remains unverified. The CDR3 has 14 residues. From germline, CDR1 is SGHNT and CDR2 YENEEA. The CDR3 here is CASRNHLGGMGAFF.

The chain uses TRBV23-1 and TRBJ2-1. TRBV23-1 is given ORF status, its function remaining uncertain. The CDR3 is made up of 13 amino acids. CDR3 amino acids: CASSSHQSGEQFF.

V is TRBV7-6 and J is TRBJ2-1; TCRdb gives TRBD2 as the D gene, but with no DNA this cannot be confirmed. Germline CDR1 and CDR2: SGHVS and FNYEAQ. CDR3 length: 18 amino acids. The CDR3 reads CASSLAPLAGVSYNEQFF.